These T cell receptor beta chains were read from a single sample in a study. TCRdb re-analysed the RT-PCR reads in MiXCR, keeping a single row per CDR3 protein. The sample consists of 550,000 to 750,000 distinct CDR3 sequences, more than 13% of them appearing once. The material sequenced was memory CD4+ T cells from blood. Receptor source: a female donor in good health, serving as a healthy control. CDR3s include the opening cysteine and the closing phenylalanine or tryptophan. Each record gives: CDR3 protein, CDR3 DNA, clone size, D gene, J gene, V gene. The D gene is left open where the match is weak. A clone size is listed for some rows: how often the clone was seen (once, few, many), or a class if it is expanded.

CDR3: CASSLGQNQPQHF
DNA: TGTGCCAGCAGTTTAGGCCAGAATCAGCCCCAGCATTTT
size: many
D: NA
J: TRBJ1-5
V: TRBV12-3/TRBV12-4

CDR3: CASSPQSLGNIQYF
DNA: TGTGCCAGCAGTCCCCAAAGTTTGGGAAACATTCAGTACTTC
size: few
D: NA
J: TRBJ2-4
V: TRBV27

CDR3: CATSDAIAQETQYF
DNA: TGTGCCACCAGTGACGCGATCGCCCAAGAGACCCAGTACTTC
size: many
D: NA
J: TRBJ2-5
V: TRBV24-1

CDR3: CASSPTGGDNEQFF
DNA: TGTGCCAGCAGTCCGACAGGGGGAGACAATGAGCAGTTCTTC
size: NA
D: TRBD1
J: TRBJ2-1
V: TRBV28

CDR3: CSARWTSGRSEQYF
DNA: TGCAGTGCTAGATGGACTAGCGGGAGATCCGAGCAGTACTTC
size: NA
D: TRBD2
J: TRBJ2-7
V: TRBV20-1

CDR3: CASKDANTEAFF
DNA: TGCGCCAGCAAGGACGCGAACACTGAAGCTTTCTTT
size: many
D: NA
J: TRBJ1-1
V: TRBV5-1

CDR3: CASSLKGGRETQYF
DNA: TGCGCCAGCAGCTTGAAGGGCGGGAGAGAGACCCAGTACTTC
size: many
D: TRBD2
J: TRBJ2-5
V: TRBV5-1

CDR3: CAISSGQGASSYEQYF
DNA: TGTGCCATCAGCTCCGGACAGGGGGCAAGCTCCTACGAGCAGTACTTC
size: few
D: TRBD1
J: TRBJ2-7
V: TRBV10-3

CDR3: CASSPQGVQNTEAFF
DNA: TGTGCCAGCAGTCCACAGGGGGTGCAAAACACTGAAGCTTTCTTT
size: few
D: TRBD1
J: TRBJ1-1
V: TRBV12-3/TRBV12-4

CDR3: CASTAFGTSYEQYF
DNA: TGTGCCAGCACCGCATTCGGGACTAGCTACGAGCAGTACTTC
size: NA
D: TRBD2
J: TRBJ2-7
V: TRBV12-3/TRBV12-4

CDR3: CASSPLAGGGPGNTIYF
DNA: TGTGCCAGCAGTCCCCTCGCTGGCGGGGGGCCCGGAAACACCATATATTTT
size: few
D: NA
J: TRBJ1-3
V: TRBV11-2

CDR3: CASSIQPPGTGNTIYF
DNA: TGTGCCAGCAGCATACAACCCCCAGGGACTGGAAACACCATATATTTT
size: NA
D: NA
J: TRBJ1-3
V: TRBV11-2

CDR3: CASRNRGGLDTQYF
DNA: TGTGCCAGCAGGAACAGGGGAGGCTTGGATACGCAGTATTTT
size: NA
D: NA
J: TRBJ2-3
V: TRBV6-5

CDR3: CASSYARETQYF
DNA: TGTGCCAGCAGCTACGCCAGGGAGACCCAGTACTTC
size: NA
D: NA
J: TRBJ2-5
V: TRBV7-3

CDR3: CASSYRPTSGNTGELFF
DNA: TGTGCCAGCAGCTACCGGCCCACTAGCGGGAACACCGGGGAGCTGTTTTTT
size: many
D: TRBD2
J: TRBJ2-2
V: TRBV5-6

CDR3: CASSIRGIGDIQYF
DNA: TGTGCCAGTAGTATACGGGGCATCGGAGACATTCAGTACTTC
size: few
D: NA
J: TRBJ2-4
V: TRBV19

CDR3: CSAALGGAYGYTF
DNA: TGCAGTGCTGCCCTCGGGGGGGCTTATGGCTACACCTTC
size: many
D: NA
J: TRBJ1-2
V: TRBV20-1

CDR3: CASSYGAISGNTIYF
DNA: TGCGCCAGCAGCTATGGGGCAATCTCTGGAAACACCATATATTTT
size: NA
D: NA
J: TRBJ1-3
V: TRBV5-1

CDR3: CASRTGTSGRGGDTQYF
DNA: TGTGCCAGTCGAACCGGGACTAGCGGGAGGGGAGGAGATACGCAGTATTTT
size: few
D: TRBD2
J: TRBJ2-3
V: TRBV2

CDR3: CASSGLAGGGYEQYF
DNA: TGTGCCAGCAGTGGGCTAGCGGGAGGAGGGTACGAGCAGTACTTC
size: NA
D: TRBD2
J: TRBJ2-7
V: TRBV6-5

CDR3: CSAQEGGRGDTQYF
DNA: TGCAGTGCCCAGGAGGGGGGACGGGGAGATACGCAGTATTTT
size: few
D: NA
J: TRBJ2-3
V: TRBV20-1

CDR3: CARWDTQYF
DNA: TGTGCCAGATGGGATACGCAGTATTTT
size: many
D: NA
J: TRBJ2-3
V: TRBV19

CDR3: CSADEGALYSEQFF
DNA: TGCAGTGCTGATGAGGGGGCCCTATACAGTGAGCAGTTCTTC
size: NA
D: TRBD1
J: TRBJ2-1
V: TRBV20-1

CDR3: CASSDGLGISPNEQFF
DNA: TGTGCCAGCAGCGACGGGTTAGGGATCTCTCCGAATGAGCAGTTCTTC
size: few
D: NA
J: TRBJ2-1
V: TRBV9

CDR3: CSARVGDYYEQYF
DNA: TGCAGTGCTAGAGTAGGGGACTACTACGAGCAGTACTTC
size: NA
D: TRBD2
J: TRBJ2-7
V: TRBV20-1

CDR3: CASSDADLVQFF
DNA: TGTGCCAGCAGTGATGCGGATTTGGTTCAGTTCTTC
size: many
D: NA
J: TRBJ2-1
V: TRBV6-1

CDR3: CASNIAGGETQYF
DNA: TGTGCCAGCAACATAGCGGGAGGGGAGACCCAGTACTTC
size: few
D: TRBD2
J: TRBJ2-5
V: TRBV7-8

CDR3: CASSTGTGNSDTQYF
DNA: TGTGCCAGTAGTACCGGGACAGGGAACTCAGATACGCAGTATTTT
size: NA
D: TRBD1
J: TRBJ2-3
V: TRBV19

CDR3: CASSQTQISVETQYF
DNA: TGTGCCAGCAGCCAGACCCAAATTTCGGTGGAGACCCAGTACTTC
size: NA
D: NA
J: TRBJ2-5
V: TRBV7-2

CDR3: CASSPGASAEETQYF
DNA: TGCGCCAGCAGCCCAGGAGCTAGCGCGGAAGAGACCCAGTACTTC
size: NA
D: NA
J: TRBJ2-5
V: TRBV5-1

CDR3: CASSQEGAGGELFF
DNA: TGTGCCAGCAGCCAAGAGGGGGCAGGCGGGGAGCTGTTTTTT
size: NA
D: NA
J: TRBJ2-2
V: TRBV3-1

CDR3: CASSYDRTPYEQYF
DNA: TGTGCCAGCAGTTACGACAGGACACCCTACGAGCAGTACTTC
size: NA
D: NA
J: TRBJ2-7
V: TRBV6-5

CDR3: CASSRGQGVVGKNIQYF
DNA: TGTGCCAGCAGTCGAGGACAGGGGGTGGTAGGCAAAAACATTCAGTACTTC
size: NA
D: TRBD1
J: TRBJ2-4
V: TRBV12-3/TRBV12-4

CDR3: CASNDGGREQYF
DNA: TGCGCCAGTAACGACGGGGGTCGCGAGCAGTACTTC
size: many
D: NA
J: TRBJ2-7
V: TRBV5-1

CDR3: CASWSGAAGNEQFF
DNA: TGTGCCAGTTGGTCGGGCGCGGCAGGAAATGAGCAGTTCTTC
size: NA
D: NA
J: TRBJ2-1
V: TRBV19

CDR3: CAWTRYGAIYNEQFF
DNA: TGTGCCTGGACGAGGTACGGGGCAATCTACAATGAGCAGTTCTTC
size: few
D: NA
J: TRBJ2-1
V: TRBV30

CDR3: CASSIAASGRRGDTQYF
DNA: TGTGCCAGTAGTATTGCCGCCAGCGGGAGGCGGGGAGATACGCAGTATTTT
size: NA
D: TRBD2
J: TRBJ2-3
V: TRBV19

CDR3: CASRGKSVHEQYF
DNA: TGCGCCAGCAGAGGGAAAAGTGTACACGAGCAGTACTTC
size: few
D: NA
J: TRBJ2-7
V: TRBV5-1

CDR3: CASSFFPDQPQHF
DNA: TGTGCCAGCAGTTTCTTTCCCGATCAGCCCCAGCATTTT
size: few
D: NA
J: TRBJ1-5
V: TRBV27

CDR3: CASSSTTSEQFF
DNA: TGTGCCAGCAGTTCGACTACGAGTGAGCAGTTCTTC
size: NA
D: NA
J: TRBJ2-1
V: TRBV28

CDR3: CASSDRGQGDTQYF
DNA: TGTGCCAGCAGCGATCGTGGACAGGGGGATACGCAGTATTTT
size: NA
D: TRBD1
J: TRBJ2-3
V: TRBV11-2

CDR3: CASSLVLAASYNEQFF
DNA: TGCGCCAGCAGCTTGGTTCTAGCAGCTTCCTACAATGAGCAGTTCTTC
size: NA
D: NA
J: TRBJ2-1
V: TRBV5-1

CDR3: CASSSFLTSGGGAQYF
DNA: TGTGCCAGCAGTTCCTTCCTCACTAGCGGCGGGGGGGCCCAGTACTTC
size: NA
D: TRBD2
J: TRBJ2-5
V: TRBV7-2

CDR3: CASNPGLSSYNEQFF
DNA: TGCGCCAGCAACCCGGGACTTAGCTCCTACAATGAGCAGTTCTTC
size: few
D: NA
J: TRBJ2-1
V: TRBV5-1

CDR3: CSASGPARETQYF
DNA: TGCAGTGCTAGCGGCCCCGCCCGGGAGACCCAGTACTTC
size: few
D: NA
J: TRBJ2-5
V: TRBV20-1

CDR3: CASSLGWEADTQYF
DNA: TGTGCCAGCAGTTTAGGATGGGAAGCAGATACGCAGTATTTT
size: few
D: NA
J: TRBJ2-3
V: TRBV27

CDR3: CSQKTPGQSSYEQYF
DNA: TGCAGTCAGAAAACGCCGGGACAGAGCTCCTACGAGCAGTACTTC
size: many
D: TRBD1
J: TRBJ2-7
V: TRBV20-1

CDR3: CASSILGDGQPQHF
DNA: TGTGCCAGTAGTATACTAGGGGATGGTCAGCCCCAGCATTTT
size: NA
D: NA
J: TRBJ1-5
V: TRBV19

CDR3: CSAQREGSADTQYF
DNA: TGCAGTGCTCAGAGGGAGGGATCGGCAGATACGCAGTATTTT
size: few
D: TRBD2
J: TRBJ2-3
V: TRBV20-1

CDR3: CASSRGDGRYEQYF
DNA: TGTGCCAGCAGTCGGGGGGACGGACGCTACGAGCAGTACTTC
size: few
D: TRBD2
J: TRBJ2-7
V: TRBV28

CDR3: CASSQDTHTEAFF
DNA: TGTGCCAGCAGCCAGGACACTCACACTGAAGCTTTCTTT
size: NA
D: NA
J: TRBJ1-1
V: TRBV5-4

CDR3: CAWSLGGLDEQYF
DNA: TGTGCCTGGAGTTTAGGGGGCCTGGACGAGCAGTACTTC
size: NA
D: TRBD1
J: TRBJ2-7
V: TRBV30

CDR3: CASHRTGTEAFF
DNA: TGTGCCAGCCATCGGACGGGGACTGAAGCTTTCTTT
size: few
D: NA
J: TRBJ1-1
V: TRBV27

CDR3: CAWAKDRSQPQHF
DNA: TGTGCCTGGGCAAAGGACAGAAGTCAGCCCCAGCATTTT
size: few
D: NA
J: TRBJ1-5
V: TRBV30

CDR3: CASSILGQGEAFF
DNA: TGTGCCAGCAGTATTCTTGGACAGGGGGAAGCTTTCTTT
size: NA
D: TRBD1
J: TRBJ1-1
V: TRBV12-3/TRBV12-4

CDR3: CASSRTSYNEQFF
DNA: TGTGCCAGCAGTCGGACTAGCTACAATGAGCAGTTCTTC
size: many
D: TRBD2
J: TRBJ2-1
V: TRBV7-2